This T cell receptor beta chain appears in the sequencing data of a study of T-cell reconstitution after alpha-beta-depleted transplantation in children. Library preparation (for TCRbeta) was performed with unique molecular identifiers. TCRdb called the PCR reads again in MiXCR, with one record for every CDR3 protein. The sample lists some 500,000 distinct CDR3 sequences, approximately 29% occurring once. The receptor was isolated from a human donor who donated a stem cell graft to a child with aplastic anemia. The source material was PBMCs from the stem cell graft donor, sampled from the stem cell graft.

The CDR3 reads CASSFDGGRIYEQYF. CDR3 bases: TGTGCCAGCAGTTTTGACGGCGGGAGAATCTACGAGCAGTACTTC. This chain connects TRBV27 to TRBJ2-7; 7 bases match TRBD2. Germline loops: CDR1 MNHEY, CDR2 SMNVEV (reference sequence). Trimming took 3 bases from V and 3 from J; bases not matched to a gene: 8. The CDR3 covers 15 residues.